This T cell receptor (beta chain) originates from a study of blood T cell repertoires in COVID-19. Study-wide context: Sites in the United States, Italy and Spain provided acute and convalescent COVID-19 samples.

Repertoires were generated with immunoSEQ multiplex PCR, while TCRdb's copy carries only in-frame clones and drops some. The sample carries around 260,000 clones, approximately 85% recorded once. V shed 1 base, J shed 1 base, and the junction held 0 bases outside the gene matches. Germline assignment: CDR1 MGHRA and CDR2 YSYEKL. The CDR3 totals 15 residues. Sequencing was done on a sample of PBMCs or T cells enriched from blood (not recorded which). The sequence derives from a woman aged 25 to 39 who had recovered from COVID-19. The V call is TRBV4-1, the J call TRBJ1-1; 10 nucleotides match TRBD1. The DNA for the CDR3 is TGCGCCAGCAGCCAAGGACAGGGGGCGAACACTGAAGCTTTCTTT. This codes for CASSQGQGANTEAFF.